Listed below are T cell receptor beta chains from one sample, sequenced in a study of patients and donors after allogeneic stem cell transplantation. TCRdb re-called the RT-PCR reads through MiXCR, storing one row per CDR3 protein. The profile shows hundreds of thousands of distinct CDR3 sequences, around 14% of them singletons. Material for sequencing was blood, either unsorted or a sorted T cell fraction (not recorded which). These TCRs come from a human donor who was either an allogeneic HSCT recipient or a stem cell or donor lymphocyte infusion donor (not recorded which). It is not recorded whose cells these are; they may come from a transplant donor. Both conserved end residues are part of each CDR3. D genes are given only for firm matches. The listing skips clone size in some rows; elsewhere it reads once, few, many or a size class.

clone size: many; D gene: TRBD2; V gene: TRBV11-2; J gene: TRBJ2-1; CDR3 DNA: TGTGCCAGCAGCTTGGGACAGCGACTAGCGGGAGGGCCCCATGAGCAGTTCTTC; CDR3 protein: CASSLGQRLAGGPHEQFF
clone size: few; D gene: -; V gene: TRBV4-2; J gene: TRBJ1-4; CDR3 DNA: TGTGCCAGCAGCCGGGGTGGGACTGAAAATGAAAAACTGTTTTTT; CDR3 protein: CASSRGGTENEKLFF
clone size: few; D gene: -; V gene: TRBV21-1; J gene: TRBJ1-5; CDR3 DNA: TGTGCCAGCACCCGGGACACTGGTTATCAGCCCCAGCATTTT; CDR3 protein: CASTRDTGYQPQHF
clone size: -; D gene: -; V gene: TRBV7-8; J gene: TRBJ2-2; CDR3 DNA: TGTGCCAGCAGACAACGAAGGACTACGAACACCGGGGAGCTGTTTTTT; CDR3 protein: CASRQRRTTNTGELFF
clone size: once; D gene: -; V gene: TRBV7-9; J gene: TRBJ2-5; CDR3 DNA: TGTGCCAGCAGCTCTTCAGGTCCGGGCCTACAAGAGACCCAGTACTTC; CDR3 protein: CASSSSGPGLQETQYF
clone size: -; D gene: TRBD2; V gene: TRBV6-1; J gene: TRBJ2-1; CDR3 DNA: TGTGCCAGCGGGGCGGGGGGGAACAATGAGCAGTTCTTC; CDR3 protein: CASGAGGNNEQFF
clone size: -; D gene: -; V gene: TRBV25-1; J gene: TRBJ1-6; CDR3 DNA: TGTGCCAGCAGTGAAGCCGGGGGCAAGGCACCCCTCCACTTT; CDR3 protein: CASSEAGGKAPLHF
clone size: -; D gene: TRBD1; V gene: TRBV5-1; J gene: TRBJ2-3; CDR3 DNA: TGCGCCAGCAGCTTGGGGACAGGGGGATATACGCAGTATTTT; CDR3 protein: CASSLGTGGYTQYF
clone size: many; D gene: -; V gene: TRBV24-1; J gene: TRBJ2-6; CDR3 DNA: TGTGCCACCGGGGATCGTTCTGGGGCCAACGTCCTGACTTTC; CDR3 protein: CATGDRSGANVLTF
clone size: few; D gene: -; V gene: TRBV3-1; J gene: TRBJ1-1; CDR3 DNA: TGTGCCAGCAGGACAGATAACACTGAAGCTTTCTTT; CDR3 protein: CASRTDNTEAFF
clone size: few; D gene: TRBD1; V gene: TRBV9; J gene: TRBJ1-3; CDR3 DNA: TGTGCCAGCAGCGTTGGGACAGACCCTGGAAACACCATATATTTT; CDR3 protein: CASSVGTDPGNTIYF
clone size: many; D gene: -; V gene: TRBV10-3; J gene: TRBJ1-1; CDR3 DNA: TGTGCCATCACCTTGGACCCGAGGGGTTCTGAAGCTTTCTTT; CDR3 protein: CAITLDPRGSEAFF
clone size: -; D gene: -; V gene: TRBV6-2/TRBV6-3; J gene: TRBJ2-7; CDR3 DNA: TGTGCCAGCACGTACCCCTCTCGGGAGCAGTACTTC; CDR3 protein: CASTYPSREQYF
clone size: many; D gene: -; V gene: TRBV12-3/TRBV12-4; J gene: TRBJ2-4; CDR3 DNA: TGTGCCAGCCGCCCCCACATGGCGCAAAACATTCAGTACTTC; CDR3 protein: CASRPHMAQNIQYF
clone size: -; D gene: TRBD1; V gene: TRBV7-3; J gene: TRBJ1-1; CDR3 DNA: TGTGCCAGCAGCTTAACGAGGGTTCGCGGCAGGGGGGAGGTGGCTGAAGCTTTCTTT; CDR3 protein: CASSLTRVRGRGEVAEAFF
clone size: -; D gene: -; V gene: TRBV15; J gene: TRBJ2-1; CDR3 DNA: TGTGCCACCAGCGGTGGGTCGCTAGCACAGGGAAGCTCCTACAATGAGCAGTTCTTC; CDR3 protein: CATSGGSLAQGSSYNEQFF
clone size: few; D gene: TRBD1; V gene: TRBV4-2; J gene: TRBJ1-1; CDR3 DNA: TGTGCCAGCAGCCAAGGACAGGGGAGGAACACTGAAGCTTTCTTT; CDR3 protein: CASSQGQGRNTEAFF
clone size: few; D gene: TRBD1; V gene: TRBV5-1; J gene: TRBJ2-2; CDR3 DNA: TGCGCCAGCAGCGTAACGACAGGGGGTGACACCGGGGAGCTGTTTTTT; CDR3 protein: CASSVTTGGDTGELFF
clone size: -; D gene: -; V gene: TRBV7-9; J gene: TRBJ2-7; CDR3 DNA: TGTGCCAGCAGCCAGTCCGGGGAGCAGTACTTC; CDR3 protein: CASSQSGEQYF
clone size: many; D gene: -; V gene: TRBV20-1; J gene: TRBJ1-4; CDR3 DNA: TGCAGTGCTAGCCCCCCGGCACTCGAAAAACTGTTTTTT; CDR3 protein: CSASPPALEKLFF
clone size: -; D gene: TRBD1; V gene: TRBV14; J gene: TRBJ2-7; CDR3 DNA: TGTGCCAGCAGCCAAGGTCCCGGGACAGACTACGAGCAGTACTTC; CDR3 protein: CASSQGPGTDYEQYF
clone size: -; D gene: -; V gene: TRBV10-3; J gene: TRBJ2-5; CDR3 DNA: TGTGCCATGGGGGATCCGCGTGAGACCCAGTACTTC; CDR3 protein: CAMGDPRETQYF
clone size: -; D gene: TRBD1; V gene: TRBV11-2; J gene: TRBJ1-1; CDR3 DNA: TGTGCCAGCAGCTGGGGACAGACCAACACTGAAGCTTTCTTT; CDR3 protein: CASSWGQTNTEAFF
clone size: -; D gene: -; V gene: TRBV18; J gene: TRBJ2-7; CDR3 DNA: TGTGCCAGCTCACCGGGGCTAGCCACCTACGAGCAGTACTTC; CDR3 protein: CASSPGLATYEQYF
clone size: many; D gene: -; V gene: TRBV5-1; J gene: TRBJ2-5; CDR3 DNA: TGCGCCAGCAGCTTGTTTGCCTCGGAGACCCAGTACTTC; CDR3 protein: CASSLFASETQYF
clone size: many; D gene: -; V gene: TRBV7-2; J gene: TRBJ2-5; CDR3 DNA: TGTGCCAGCAGCTCACTCGGGAGAGTAGAGACCCAGTACTTC; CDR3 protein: CASSSLGRVETQYF
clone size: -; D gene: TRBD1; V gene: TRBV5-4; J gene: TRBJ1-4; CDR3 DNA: TGTGCCAGCAGCTTGCGAGGGACAGCTGAAAAACTGTTTTTT; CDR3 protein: CASSLRGTAEKLFF
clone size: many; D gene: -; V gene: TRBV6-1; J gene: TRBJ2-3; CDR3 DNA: TGTGCCAGCAGTGAAGCGGTTTCTCCCCACCCACCTTTTGGGACGCAGTATTTT; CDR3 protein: CASSEAVSPHPPFGTQYF
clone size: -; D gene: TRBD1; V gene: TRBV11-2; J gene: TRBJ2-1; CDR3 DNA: TGTGCCAGCAGCTCACCGGGACAGGGAGGCAATGAGCAGTTCTTC; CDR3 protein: CASSSPGQGGNEQFF
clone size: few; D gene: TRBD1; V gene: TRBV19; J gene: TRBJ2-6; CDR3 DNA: TGTGCCAGTAGTATTGGACAGGGGGGGACTGGGGCCAACGTCCTGACTTTC; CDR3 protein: CASSIGQGGTGANVLTF
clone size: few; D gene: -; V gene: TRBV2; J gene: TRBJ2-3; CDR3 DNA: TGTGCCAGCAAACCCGGACGCAGCCCCGATACGCAGTATTTT; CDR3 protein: CASKPGRSPDTQYF